The 23 T cell receptor beta chains listed next were all sequenced from one sample in a study of T cells in women clearing cervical HPV infection. Assay: immunoSEQ multiplex PCR; the TCRdb copy retains only in-frame clones and omits some. In total, the table holds 36,000 or so clones. What was sequenced was blood buffy coat. The receptors were sampled from a woman between 18 and 70 years old with a cervical HPV16 infection that either progressed to CIN3+ or cleared (not recorded which).

As concerns this clone: The CDR3 end is not reached by the read, which stops 3 residues before it; the germline J gene fills it in. The chain has TRBV13 and TRBJ1-1, with a weak D call TRBD1 (5 bases). The CDR3 length is 16 residues. Germline CDR1 is PRHDT and CDR2 is FYEKMQ (reference sequence). Trimming removed 1 base from V and 1 base from J, with 13 bases in between. CDR3 loop: CASSLVGSQGNTEAFF. CDR3 DNA, as far as it was read: TGTGCCAGCAGCTTAGTAGGGTCCCAGGGGAACACTGAA.

By frequency, this clone registers medium-sized. The read falls 3 residues short of the CDR3 end, and the missing part is taken from the germline J gene. The chain carries TRBV5-6 and TRBJ1-4; D gene uncertain. Trimming took off 4 bases at V and 5 bases at J, with 12 bases between the two ends. CDR3 length: 14 residues. Germline V gene sequence: CDR1 SGHDT, CDR2 YYEEEE. Incomplete CDR3 DNA: TGTGCCAGCAGCGTGACAACTGGCAATGAAAAA. Its protein product is CASSVTTGNEK. The CDR3 as a whole reads CASSVTTGNEKLFF.

In regard to this clone: The observed sequence ends 3 residues before the CDR3 terminus, with the missing tail filled in from the germline J gene. This chain uses TRBV19 with TRBJ2-3; 7 nucleotides match TRBD2. This CDR3 has 16 amino acids. Germline assignment: CDR1 LNHDA and CDR2 SQIVND (reference sequence). With V trimmed by 6 bases and J by 0 bases, 9 bases remained unmatched. The part of the CDR3 DNA that was read is TGTGCCAGTAGCCTCCCCGGGGGGACTAGCACAGATACG. Protein sequence: CASSLPGGTSTDT. Given in full, the CDR3 is CASSLPGGTSTDTQYF.

The sequenced part of the CDR3 DNA is TGTGCCAGCAGTATTACAGGGGGCGATCCCTACGAG. Translated, it gives CASSITGGDPYE. The complete CDR3 reads CASSITGGDPYEQYF. The chain links TRBV28 to TRBJ2-7, with 9 bases aligning to TRBD1. With the read ending 3 residues before the CDR3 end, the germline J gene is used to fill in that end. V trimming: 5 bases; J trimming: 2 bases; junction bases outside the gene matches: 7. This CDR3 has 15 amino acids. The germline gives CDR1 MDHEN, CDR2 SYDVKM.

Worth noting for this clone: The read finishes 3 residues shy of the CDR3 end, and the germline J gene is used to complete it. The chain links TRBV10-3 to TRBJ2-3; possibly TRBD2 for D (6 bases). The V end was cut by 11 bases, the J end by 4 bases, with 16 bases between. CDR1 and CDR2 from the germline V gene are ENHRY and SYGVKD. This CDR3 is 13 amino acids long. The CDR3 bases that were read are TGTGCCTCCGGCCGGCCGGGGGCAGATACG. The encoded protein is CASGRPGADT. The whole CDR3 region reads CASGRPGADTQYF.

On this clone: With the read ending 3 residues before the CDR3 end, the germline J gene is used to fill in that end. This sequence joins TRBV2 and TRBJ2-2; D might be TRBD1 (6 bases). Germline CDR1 is SNHLY and CDR2 is FYNNEI. The CDR3 runs 16 residues. Between the trimmed V and J ends, which lost 8 bases and 4 bases, there was a span of 20 bases. The CDR3 DNA, read in part, is TGTGCCAGCGCCCTAGGCTGGGGGCTGGGCACCGGGGAG. Amino acid sequence: CASALGWGLGTGE. The CDR3 in its entirety is CASALGWGLGTGELFF.

The part of the CDR3 DNA that was read is TGTGCCAGCAGCGGGAGGGGGAACACTGAA. This translates into CASSGRGNTE. Given in full, the CDR3 is CASSGRGNTEAFF. The chain combines TRBV7-9 with TRBJ1-1; the D gene is possibly TRBD1 (5 bases). The read halts 3 residues ahead of the CDR3 end, with the missing end drawn from the germline J gene. V was pared by 5 bases and J by 1 base, with 8 bases between. This CDR3 has 13 amino acids. Germline CDR1 is SEHNR and CDR2 is FQNEAQ (reference sequence).

For this clone: The read ends 3 residues shy of where the CDR3 ends; the end is completed using the germline J gene. This sequence joins TRBV7-9 and TRBJ2-5, with D unresolved. The germline V and J ends were trimmed by 7 bases and 1 base, with 10 bases remaining between them. The CDR3 contains 13 residues. The germline CDR1 and CDR2 sequences are SEHNR and FQNEAQ (reference sequence). The chain's CDR3 is CASITVGQETQYF. The sequenced part of the CDR3 DNA is TGTGCCAGCATCACGGTCGGCCAAGAGACC. The full variable domain, with the rest looked up from reference TRBV7-9 and TRBJ2-5, is DTGVSQNPRHKITKRGQNVTFRCDPISEHNRLYWYRQTLGQGPEFLTYFQNEAQLEKSRLLSDRFSAERPKGSFSTLEIQRTEQGDSAMYLCASITVGQETQYFGPGTRLLVL.

The CDR3 protein is CASSMGREPNQPQHF. The DNA read from the CDR3 is TGTGCCAGTAGTATGGGCCGAGAACCCAATCAGCCC. This chain connects TRBV19 to TRBJ1-5; D is uncertain. The observed sequence ends 3 residues before the CDR3 terminus, with the missing tail filled in from the germline J gene. The CDR3 is made up of 15 amino acids. The V gene's germline CDR1 is LNHDA and CDR2 SQIVND (reference sequence). V lost 3 bases to trimming and J lost 3 bases, with 12 bases between them.

Regarding this clone: The CDR3 end falls 3 residues outside the read, so it is completed with the germline J gene. This sequence joins TRBV29-1 and TRBJ2-5; perhaps TRBD2 as D (5 bases). Germline V gene lookup returns CDR1 SQVTM and CDR2 ANQGSEA. V was shortened by 3 bases and J by 2 bases, with 10 bases between the two germline ends. The CDR3 contains 13 residues. The sequenced CDR3 bases are TGCAGCGTTGACACAGCGGCTCAAGAGACC. Translating it yields CSVDTAAQET. The entire CDR3 protein is CSVDTAAQETQYF.

CDR3 loop: CASSETRQVATNEKLFF. The sequenced part of the CDR3 DNA is TGTGCCAGCAGTGAAACAAGACAGGTTGCAACTAATGAAAAA. The chain recombines TRBV2 with TRBJ1-4; possibly TRBD1 for D (6 bases). Read coverage stops 3 residues before the CDR3 terminus; the germline J gene supplies the remainder. With 2 bases removed from V and 0 bases from J, the gap between germline ends came to 13 bases. The CDR3 has 17 residues. Germline CDR1 is SNHLY and CDR2 is FYNNEI.

A remark on this clone: Sequencing ends 3 residues short of the CDR3 end; the germline J gene provides the rest. J is TRBJ2-7 and V is TRBV2; 7 bases align to TRBD1. Unmatched junction bases numbered 2, after V lost 6 bases and J lost 3 bases. Germline-derived CDR1 and CDR2 are SNHLY and FYNNEI. The CDR3 sequence is 12 residues long. CDR3 protein: CASRGDSYEQYF. Partial CDR3 DNA: TGTGCCAGCAGGGGGGACAGCTACGAG.

To note about this clone: The CDR3 extends 3 residues past the end of the read, so its final part is completed from the germline J gene. This rearrangement joins TRBV6-2 or TRBV6-3 to TRBJ2-2; either TRBD1 or TRBD2 may supply D (5 bases each). Germline loops: CDR1 MNHEY, CDR2 SVGEGT. This CDR3 is built from 17 residues. The CDR3 protein is CASSYDGRRTTNEKLFF. The covered CDR3 bases are TGTGCCAGCAGTTACGACGGCAGGAGGACAACTAATGAAAAG.

A note on this clone: Sequencing ends 3 residues short of the CDR3 end; the germline J gene provides the rest. The J gene is TRBJ1-1, the V gene TRBV23-1, with 10 positions matching TRBD1. TRBV23-1 is designated an ORF whose function remains uncertain. This CDR3 spans 17 amino acids. V shed 4 bases and J 5 bases; nucleotides not matched to a gene: 13. This chain's CDR3 is CASSPDRGITLRTEAFF. CDR3 DNA (partial): TGCGCCAGCAGTCCGGACAGGGGGATTACCTTAAGAACTGAA.

For this clone: The read terminates 3 residues before the CDR3 end, so the remaining end is supplied by the germline J gene. The rearrangement links TRBV6-9 to TRBJ2-7; 9 nucleotides line up with TRBD1. This CDR3 comprises 16 residues. V dropped 4 bases and J dropped 0; count of bases not matched to a gene: 7. Germline values: CDR1 MNHGY, CDR2 SVAAGI. Incomplete CDR3 DNA: TGTGCCAGCAGTTTCCACAGGGGGCGAAGCTCCTACGAG. Translated, it gives CASSFHRGRSSYE. The CDR3 in its entirety is CASSFHRGRSSYEQYF.

A remark on this clone: With the read ending 3 residues before the CDR3 end, the germline J gene is used to fill in that end. This rearrangement joins TRBV4-1 to TRBJ2-5; 11 bases agree with TRBD2. There are 16 residues in the CDR3. V dropped 4 bases and J dropped 2; count of bases not matched to a gene: 6. Germline V gives CDR1 MGHRA, CDR2 YSYEKL. CDR3 region: CASSRALAGDQETQYF. CDR3 DNA, as far as it was read: TGCGCCAGCAGCCGCGCACTAGCGGGAGATCAAGAGACC.

The sequenced CDR3 bases are TGCGCCAGCAGCTACAGCGGGGAGACG. Protein sequence: CASSYSGET. The entire CDR3 protein reads CASSYSGETQYF. The chain is built from TRBV5-1 and TRBJ2-3, with 7 positions matching TRBD2. The missing CDR3 end, 3 residues past where the read stops, is filled in from the germline J gene. The CDR3 is 12 amino acids. Germline lookup yields CDR1 SGHRS and CDR2 YFSETQ.

Notes on this clone: The sequence runs out 3 residues before the end of the CDR3; the remainder is reconstructed from the germline J gene. V and J are TRBV19 and TRBJ1-6; 10 bases map to TRBD1. V shed 1 base, J shed 6 bases, and the junction held 3 bases outside the gene matches. Germline-derived CDR1 and CDR2 are LNHDA and SQIVND (reference sequence). The CDR3 has 16 residues. CDR3 in amino acids: CASSIGGQGTNSPLHF. The part of the CDR3 DNA that was read is TGTGCCAGTAGTATAGGGGGACAGGGGACTAATTCACCC.

A word on this clone: Coverage ceases 3 residues before the CDR3 finishes, and the germline J gene fills in the end. The chain uses TRBV20-1 and TRBJ1-5; D is unresolved. The ends were cut back, 3 bases at V and 0 bases at J, with 6 bases in the middle. Germline V gene data show CDR1 as DFQATT and CDR2 as SNEGSKA (reference sequence). This CDR3 spans 13 amino acids. Partial CDR3 DNA: TGCAGTGCTAGTCAGAATAGCAATCAGCCC. Amino acids: CSASQNSNQP. The full CDR3 sequence reads CSASQNSNQPQHF.

About this clone: The read terminates 3 residues ahead of where the CDR3 ends, so the germline J gene completes it. The chain links TRBV2 to TRBJ2-2; TRBD1 might be the D (6 bases). Germline V gene data show CDR1 as SNHLY and CDR2 as FYNNEI. CDR3 length: 16 residues. The DNA read from the CDR3 is TGTGCCAGCAGTGAGGGCGGACAGATCTATAATTCACCG. Translated, it gives CASSEGGQIYNSP. The full CDR3 protein reads CASSEGGQIYNSPLFF.

A note on this clone: Sequencing ends 3 residues short of the CDR3 end; the germline J gene provides the rest. V is TRBV5-1 and J is TRBJ2-5; 7 nucleotides match TRBD2. Germline V lookup: CDR1 SGHRS, CDR2 YFSETQ. The CDR3 consists of 13 residues. The V and J ends lost 2 bases and 3 bases, in that order; junction bases with no gene match: 1. The CDR3 reads CASSFGGEETQYF. The CDR3 DNA, read in part, is TGCGCCAGCAGCTTTGGGGGGGAAGAGACC.

Points on this clone: The sequence runs out 3 residues before the end of the CDR3; the remainder is reconstructed from the germline J gene. The V call is TRBV2, the J call TRBJ1-4, with a possible D match to TRBD1 (6 bases). The CDR3 totals 16 residues. Germline V lookup: CDR1 SNHLY, CDR2 FYNNEI. The CDR3 protein is CASSEEVGGLGSPLFF. The sequenced part of the CDR3 DNA is TGTGCCAGCAGTGAAGAGGTCGGGGGGCTGGGATCACCA.

About this clone itself: Read sequence stops 3 residues before the CDR3 end, and the germline J gene provides the missing end. This chain joins TRBV5-1 and TRBJ1-1, with 7 bases lining up with TRBD1. The germline CDR1 and CDR2 sequences are SGHRS and YFSETQ. This CDR3 region has 18 residues. The V gene end was trimmed by 2 bases and the J gene end by 1 base; junction bases not matched to a gene: 14. The DNA read from the CDR3 is TGCGCCAGCAGCTTCTCTGGGCAGGGGGTAAATTCGAACACTGAA. It encodes CASSFSGQGVNSNTE. The whole CDR3 is CASSFSGQGVNSNTEAFF.